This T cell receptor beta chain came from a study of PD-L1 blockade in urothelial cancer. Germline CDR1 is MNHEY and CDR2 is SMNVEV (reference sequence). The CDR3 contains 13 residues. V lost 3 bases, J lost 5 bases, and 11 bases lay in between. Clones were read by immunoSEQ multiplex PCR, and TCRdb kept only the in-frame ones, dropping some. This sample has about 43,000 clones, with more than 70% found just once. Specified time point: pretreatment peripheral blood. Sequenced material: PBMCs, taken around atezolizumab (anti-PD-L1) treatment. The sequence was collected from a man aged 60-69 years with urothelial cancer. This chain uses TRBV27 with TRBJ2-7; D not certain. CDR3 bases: TGTGCCAGCAGTTTCGGAATAAGCGACGAGCAGTACTTC. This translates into CASSFGISDEQYF.